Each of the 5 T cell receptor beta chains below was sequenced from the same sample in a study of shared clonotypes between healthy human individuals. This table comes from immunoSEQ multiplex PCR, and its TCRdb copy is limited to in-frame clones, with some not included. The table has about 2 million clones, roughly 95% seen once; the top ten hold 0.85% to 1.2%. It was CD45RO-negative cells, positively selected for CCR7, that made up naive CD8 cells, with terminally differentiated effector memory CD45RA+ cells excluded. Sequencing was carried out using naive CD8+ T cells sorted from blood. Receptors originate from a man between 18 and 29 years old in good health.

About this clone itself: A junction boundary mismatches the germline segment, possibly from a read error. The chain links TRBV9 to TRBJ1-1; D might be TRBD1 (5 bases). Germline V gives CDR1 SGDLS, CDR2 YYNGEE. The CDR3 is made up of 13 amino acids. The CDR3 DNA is TGTGCCGGCAGCGTAGCAGGGAGGACTGAAGCTTTCTTT. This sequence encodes CAGSVAGRTEAFF.

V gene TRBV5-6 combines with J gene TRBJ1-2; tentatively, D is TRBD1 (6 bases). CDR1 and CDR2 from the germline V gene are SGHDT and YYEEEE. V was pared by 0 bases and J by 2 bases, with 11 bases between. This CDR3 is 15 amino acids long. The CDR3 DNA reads TGTGCCAGCAGCTTGGGACAGGAACCAAACTATGGCTACACCTTC. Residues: CASSLGQEPNYGYTF.

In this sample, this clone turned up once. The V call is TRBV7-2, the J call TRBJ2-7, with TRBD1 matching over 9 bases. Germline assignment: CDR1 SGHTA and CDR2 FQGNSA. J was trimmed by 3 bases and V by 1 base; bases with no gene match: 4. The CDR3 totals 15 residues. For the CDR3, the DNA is TGTGCCAGCAGCTTAGGGGGACAGGGCGGCTACGAGCAGTACTTC. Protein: CASSLGGQGGYEQYF.

The CDR3 sequence: CASSQDLGNAYEQYF. CDR3 DNA: TGCGCCAGCAGCCAAGATTTAGGAAACGCTTACGAGCAGTACTTC. The chain employs TRBV4-3 and TRBJ2-7; D not certain. Germline CDR1 LGHNA, CDR2 YSLEER. With 0 bases removed from V and 4 bases from J, the gap between germline ends came to 13 bases. The CDR3 covers 15 residues.

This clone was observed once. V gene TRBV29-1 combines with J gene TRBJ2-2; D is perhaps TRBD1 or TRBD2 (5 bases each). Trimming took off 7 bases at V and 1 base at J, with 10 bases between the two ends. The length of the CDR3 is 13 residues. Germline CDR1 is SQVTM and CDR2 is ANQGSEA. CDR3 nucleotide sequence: TGCAGCGCCGAGGGACGGAACACCGGGGAGCTGTTTTTT. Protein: CSAEGRNTGELFF.